This T cell receptor beta chain originates from a study of shared clonotypes between healthy human individuals. This CDR3 is built from 14 residues. Germline CDR1 MNHNS, CDR2 SASEGT. V was cut by 0 bases and J by 5 bases, with 10 bases left in between. Note on this clone: No antigen is known for it.

Only CD45RO-negative cells positively selected for CCR7 counted as naive CD8 cells, so terminally differentiated effector memory CD45RA+ cells were excluded. Study-wide results and limits: A limitation of the genetic and exposure-history diversity represented arose from few donors.

The assay used deep level. It was roughly 200 ng DNA, about 30,000 T cell genomes, that sorted-subset replicate PCRs used. The protocol was immunoSEQ multiplex PCR, while the TCRdb copy is restricted to in-frame clones and leaves out a portion. The sample has millions of clones, 85% to 95% seen once; the top ten hold 1.5% to 2%. The sequence derives from a man aged 18-30 years in good health. Some clones in this sample may be carry-over from other donors' samples. The chain couples TRBV6-1 to TRBJ1-2, with D unclear. Sequenced input: naive CD8+ T cells from PBMCs. The CDR3 spells CASSEAQTLYGYTF. In nucleotides, the CDR3 is TGTGCCAGCAGTGAAGCGCAGACACTTTATGGCTACACCTTC.